This T cell receptor beta chain was obtained from a study of blood T cell repertoires in COVID-19. Produced via immunoSEQ multiplex PCR; TCRdb's table is partial and in-frame only. The sample contains about 460,000 clones, 75% to 90% of which appear only once. In terms of age and location, participants ranged from roughly 18 to 90 years and lived in about 25 US areas. Germline assignment: CDR1 SGHTA and CDR2 FQGNSA. Trimming took 0 bases from V and 4 from J; bases not matched to a gene: 4. The length of the CDR3 is 16 residues. The receptor's source is a woman aged 55-75 years who had recovered from COVID-19. This sequence joins TRBV7-2 and TRBJ2-5, with TRBD2 matching over 11 bases. What was sequenced was PBMCs or T cells enriched from blood (not recorded which). The CDR3 nucleotides read TGTGCCAGCAGCTTAGCGCGACTAGCGGGGCGAGAGACCCAGTACTTC. It yields the protein CASSLARLAGRETQYF.